One sample yielded the 13 T cell receptor beta chains listed below, sequenced in a study of T cell responses to AZD1222 COVID-19 vaccine. Libraries were prepared by immunoSEQ multiplex PCR; TCRdb keeps only in-frame clonotypes and omits some of them. The data hold around 140,000 clones, with roughly 90% observed a single time. Sequencing was performed on peripheral blood, taken on day 0 of AZD1222 vaccination. The receptors here all came from an adult in good health.

This chain uses TRBV19 with TRBJ2-2; TRBD2 aligns across 9 bases. Trimming removed 6 bases from V and 5 bases from J; junction bases left unmatched: 7. Germline CDR1 and CDR2: LNHDA and SQIVND (reference sequence). This CDR3 comprises 15 residues. The CDR3 loop reads CASSASGVLTGELFF. The CDR3 DNA sequence: TGTGCCAGTAGCGCTAGCGGGGTCCTGACCGGGGAGCTGTTTTTT.

The chain carries TRBV6-5 and TRBJ1-3, with a tentative D call TRBD1 (6 bases). The CDR3 is 14 amino acids. Looked up from germline, CDR1 is MNHEY and CDR2 is SVGAGI. Deletions cut 8 bases from V and 3 bases from J, with 14 bases between. CDR3 sequence (DNA): TGTGCCAGCGGAAACAGGGTTGGTGGAAACACCATATATTTT. Translating it yields CASGNRVGGNTIYF.

The rearrangement uses TRBV5-8 and TRBJ2-3; 10 bases fit TRBD1. Trimming cost V 3 bases and J 4 bases; bases outside gene matches: 5. The CDR3 has 15 residues. CDR1 and CDR2 from the germline V gene are SGHTS and YDEGEE. The CDR3 DNA reads as TGTGCCAGCAGCTCAGGGACAGGGGCACCAGATACGCAGTATTTT. This translates into CASSSGTGAPDTQYF.

In DNA form, the CDR3 reads TGTGCCAGCAGCGGAACGACAGGGGGGCATGAAAAACTGTTTTTT. It specifies CASSGTTGGHEKLFF. The chain uses TRBV6-2 or TRBV6-3 and TRBJ1-4; 9 bases line up with TRBD1. From germline, CDR1 is MNHEY and CDR2 SVGEGT. The V and J ends lost 6 bases and 6 bases, in that order; junction bases with no gene match: 8. This CDR3 is 15 amino acids long.

The CDR3 region has the DNA TGCGCCAGCAGCCAAGTCCCATCCAACACCGGGGAGCTGTTTTTT. Translated: CASSQVPSNTGELFF. This rearrangement joins TRBV4-3 to TRBJ2-2; D unresolved. In germline, CDR1 is LGHNA, CDR2 YSLEER. The ends were cut back, 1 base at V and 2 bases at J, with 8 bases in the middle. The CDR3 runs to 15 residues.

The genes are TRBV2 and TRBJ1-1; D may be TRBD1 (5 bases). Per the germline V gene, CDR1 is SNHLY and CDR2 is FYNNEI. The V end was cut by 0 bases, the J end by 2 bases, with 7 bases between. This CDR3 region has 14 residues. The CDR3 sequence is CASSEAGGNTEAFF. CDR3 coding DNA: TGTGCCAGCAGTGAAGCGGGGGGAAACACTGAAGCTTTCTTT.

The chain uses TRBV11-2 and TRBJ1-4, with 10 bases identical to TRBD1. Germline values: CDR1 SGHAT, CDR2 FQNNGV. The junction had 7 bases not matched to a gene; V was cut back by 6 bases and J by 0 bases. This CDR3 comprises 17 residues. The CDR3 DNA follows: TGTGCCAGCAGTCTGGACAGGGGGTCCGCAACTAATGAAAAACTGTTTTTT. Residues: CASSLDRGSATNEKLFF.

The rearrangement links TRBV15 to TRBJ1-4; a weak D match, TRBD1 (5 bases). Looked up from germline, CDR1 is LNHNV and CDR2 is YYDKDF (reference sequence). CDR3 length: 16 residues. Trimming cost V 9 bases and J 0 bases, with 17 bases left between them. The CDR3 region is CATAQDGGATNEKLFF. Here the CDR3 DNA reads TGTGCCACAGCACAGGACGGCGGAGCAACTAATGAAAAACTGTTTTTT.

The chain uses TRBV6-5 and TRBJ1-5; possible D gene TRBD1, 5 bases. This CDR3 contains 14 residues. Trimming stripped 4 bases from V and 7 bases from J, with 14 bases between. The V gene's germline CDR1 is MNHEY and CDR2 SVGAGI. The CDR3 sequence is CASSLGVLGQPQHF. The CDR3 nucleotides are TGTGCCAGCAGTTTGGGGGTCCTGGGGCAGCCCCAGCATTTT.

The CDR3 DNA follows: TGTGCCAGCAGCCAGAATACGGGACAGGGGTTTAAGACCCAGTACTTC. Its protein product is CASSQNTGQGFKTQYF. The chain joins TRBV4-2 to TRBJ2-5; 10 nucleotides agree with TRBD1. Germline-derived CDR1 and CDR2 are LGHNA and YNFKEQ. The CDR3 has 16 amino acids. V was pared by 3 bases and J by 6 bases, with 10 bases of the junction left unmatched.

The V call is TRBV12-3 or TRBV12-4, the J call TRBJ2-2; the D gene could be TRBD1 or TRBD2 (5 bases each). V was shortened by 1 base and J by 6 bases, with 6 bases between the two germline ends. This CDR3 is 13 amino acids long. The CDR3 reads CASSLGGAGELFF. The CDR3 DNA reads TGTGCCAGCAGTTTAGGAGGGGCCGGGGAGCTGTTTTTT.

This sequence joins TRBV19 and TRBJ1-3; D is undetermined. V was trimmed by 10 bases and J by 0 bases, leaving 16 bases between them. The CDR3 is made up of 15 amino acids. Germline lookup yields CDR1 LNHDA and CDR2 SQIVND (reference sequence). The CDR3 region is CATSPSDASGNTIYF. CDR3 bases: TGTGCCACCTCTCCCAGCGATGCCTCTGGAAACACCATATATTTT.

The V gene is TRBV11-2, the J gene TRBJ2-3; 12 nucleotides line up with TRBD2. Looked up from germline, CDR1 is SGHAT and CDR2 is FQNNGV. V lost 5 bases to trimming and J lost 3 bases; unmatched junction nucleotides: 9. The CDR3 sequence is 17 residues long. The CDR3 nucleotides are TGTGCCAGCAGCCATCCCCTAGCGGGAGGGCCTACAGATACGCAGTATTTT. Its protein product is CASSHPLAGGPTDTQYF. Based on the CDR3 plus reference TRBV11-2 and TRBJ2-3, the full variable domain is EAGVAQSPRYKIIEKRQSVAFWCNPISGHATLYWYQQILGQGPKLLIQFQNNGVVDDSQLPKDRFSAERLKGVDSTLKIQPAKLEDSAVYLCASSHPLAGGPTDTQYFGPGTRLTVL.